This record covers a single T cell receptor (beta chain). As yet, its antigen is unknown. This could be a read error, since a much larger clone is one nucleotide away. These data originate in a study of blood T cells in healthy people across ages. Study overall: Researchers report that template switching captured about one barcoded beta molecule per two T cells. Findings and caveats of the study: Age brought a roughly linear fall in TCR beta diversity measured per million T cells. No conclusive comparison of naive versus antigen-experienced cells was possible with unsorted PBMCs.

Trimming removed 1 base at V and 13 bases at J, with 14 bases between. Germline V gene sequence: CDR1 LNHNV, CDR2 YYDKDF (reference sequence). The CDR3 spans 13 residues. Combining a sample-barcoded 5' primer with a J-beta primer mix, a second PCR ran for roughly 7 to 12 cycles. TCRdb re-derived calls from the 5' RACE reads in MiXCR, one entry per CDR3 protein. Of around 870,000 distinct CDR3 sequences listed, around 30% are singletons. The clonotype originates from a woman older than 75 in good health. This sequence joins TRBV15 and TRBJ2-1, with no clear D. The specimen sequenced was blood. CDR3 amino acids: CATSRGLKETQFF. The CDR3 DNA reads TGTGCCACCAGCAGAGGACTCAAAGAGACCCAGTTCTTC.